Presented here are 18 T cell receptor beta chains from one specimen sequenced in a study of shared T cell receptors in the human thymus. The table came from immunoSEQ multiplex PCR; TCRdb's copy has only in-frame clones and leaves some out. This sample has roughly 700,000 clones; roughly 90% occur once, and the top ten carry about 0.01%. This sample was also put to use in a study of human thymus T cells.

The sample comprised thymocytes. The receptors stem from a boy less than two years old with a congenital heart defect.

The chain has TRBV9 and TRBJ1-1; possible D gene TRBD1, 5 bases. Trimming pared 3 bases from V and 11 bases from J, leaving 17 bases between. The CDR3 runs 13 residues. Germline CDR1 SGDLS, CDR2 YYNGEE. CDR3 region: CASSEALTVPAFF. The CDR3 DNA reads TGTGCCAGCAGCGAAGCCCTGACAGTCCCTGCTTTCTTT.

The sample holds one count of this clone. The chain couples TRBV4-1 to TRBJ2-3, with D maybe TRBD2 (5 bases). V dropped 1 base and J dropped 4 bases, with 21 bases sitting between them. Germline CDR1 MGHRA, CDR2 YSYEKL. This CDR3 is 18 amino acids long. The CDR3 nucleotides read TGCGCCAGCAGCCAAGGCGAATGGACGCGGGTGGGCCCAGATACGCAGTATTTT. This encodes CASSQGEWTRVGPDTQYF.

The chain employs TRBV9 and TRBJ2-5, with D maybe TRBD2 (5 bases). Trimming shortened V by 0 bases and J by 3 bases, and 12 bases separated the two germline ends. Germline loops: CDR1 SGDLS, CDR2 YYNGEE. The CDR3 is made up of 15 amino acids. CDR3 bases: TGTGCCAGCAGCGTAGGGGTAGGGCGGGAAGAGACCCAGTACTTC. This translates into CASSVGVGREETQYF.

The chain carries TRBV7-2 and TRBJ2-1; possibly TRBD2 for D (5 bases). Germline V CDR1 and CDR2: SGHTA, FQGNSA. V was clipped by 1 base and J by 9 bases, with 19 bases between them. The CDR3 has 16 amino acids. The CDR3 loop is CASSLVKGSLSSEQFF. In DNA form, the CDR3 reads TGTGCCAGCAGCTTAGTAAAAGGGAGTTTAAGTAGTGAGCAGTTCTTC.

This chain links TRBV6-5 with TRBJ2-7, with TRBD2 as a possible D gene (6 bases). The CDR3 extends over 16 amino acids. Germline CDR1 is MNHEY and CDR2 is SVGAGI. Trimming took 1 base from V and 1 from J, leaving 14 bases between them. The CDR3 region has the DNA TGTGCCAGCAGTTACTTGGGACGGGACTCATCCTACGAGCAGTACTTC. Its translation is CASSYLGRDSSYEQYF.

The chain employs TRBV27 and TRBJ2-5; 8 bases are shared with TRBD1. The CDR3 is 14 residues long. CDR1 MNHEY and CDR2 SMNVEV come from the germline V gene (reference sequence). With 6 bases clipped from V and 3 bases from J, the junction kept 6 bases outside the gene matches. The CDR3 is CASRMGQAKETQYF. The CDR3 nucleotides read TGTGCCAGCAGGATGGGACAGGCCAAAGAGACCCAGTACTTC.

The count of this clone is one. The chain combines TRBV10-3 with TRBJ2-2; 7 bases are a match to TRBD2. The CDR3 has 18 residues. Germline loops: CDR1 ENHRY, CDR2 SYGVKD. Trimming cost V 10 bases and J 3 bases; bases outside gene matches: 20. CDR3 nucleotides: TGTGCCACAATCCCATCCGGATGGAGCGGGAAGGACACCGGGGAGCTGTTTTTT. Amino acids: CATIPSGWSGKDTGELFF.

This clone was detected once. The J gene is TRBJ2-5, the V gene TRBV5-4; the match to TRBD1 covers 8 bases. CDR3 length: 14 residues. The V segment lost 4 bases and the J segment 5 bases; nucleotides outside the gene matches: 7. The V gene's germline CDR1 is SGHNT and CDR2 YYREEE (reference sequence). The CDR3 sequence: CASSPPGGEETQYF. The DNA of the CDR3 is TGTGCCAGCAGCCCTCCAGGGGGCGAGGAGACCCAGTACTTC. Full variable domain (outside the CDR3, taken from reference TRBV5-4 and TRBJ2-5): ETGVTQSPTHLIKTRGQQVTLRCSSQSGHNTVSWYQQALGQGPQFIFQYYREEENGRGNFPPRFSGLQFPNYSSELNVNALELDDSALYLCASSPPGGEETQYFGPGTRLLVL.

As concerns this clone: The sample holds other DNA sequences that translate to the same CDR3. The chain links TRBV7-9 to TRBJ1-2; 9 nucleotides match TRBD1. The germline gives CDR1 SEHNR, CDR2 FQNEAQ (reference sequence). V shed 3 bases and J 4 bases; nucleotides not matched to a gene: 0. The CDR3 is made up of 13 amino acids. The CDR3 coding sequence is TGTGCCAGCAGCTTGGGACAGGGCTATGGCTACACCTTC. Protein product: CASSLGQGYGYTF. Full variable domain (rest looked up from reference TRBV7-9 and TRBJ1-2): DTGVSQNPRHKITKRGQNVTFRCDPISEHNRLYWYRQTLGQGPEFLTYFQNEAQLEKSRLLSDRFSAERPKGSFSTLEIQRTEQGDSAMYLCASSLGQGYGYTFGSGTRLTVV.

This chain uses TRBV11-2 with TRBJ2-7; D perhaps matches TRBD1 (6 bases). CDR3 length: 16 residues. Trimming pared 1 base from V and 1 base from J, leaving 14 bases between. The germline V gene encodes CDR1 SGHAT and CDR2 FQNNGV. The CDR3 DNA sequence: TGTGCCAGCAGCTTAGTGGCTGCAGGGGCTTCCTACGAGCAGTACTTC. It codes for CASSLVAAGASYEQYF. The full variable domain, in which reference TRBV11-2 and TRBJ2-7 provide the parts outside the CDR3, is EAGVAQSPRYKIIEKRQSVAFWCNPISGHATLYWYQQILGQGPKLLIQFQNNGVVDDSQLPKDRFSAERLKGVDSTLKIQPAKLEDSAVYLCASSLVAAGASYEQYFGPGTRLTVT.

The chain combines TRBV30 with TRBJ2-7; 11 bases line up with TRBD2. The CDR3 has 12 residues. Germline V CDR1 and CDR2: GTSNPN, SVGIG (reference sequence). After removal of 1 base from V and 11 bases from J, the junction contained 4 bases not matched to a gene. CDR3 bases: TGTGCCTGGAGTGCTAGCGGGAGGCGGGAGTACTTC. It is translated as CAWSASGRREYF. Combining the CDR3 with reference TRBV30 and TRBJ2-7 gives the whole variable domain SQTIHQWPATLVQPVGSPLSLECTVEGTSNPNLYWYRQAAGRGLQLLFYSVGIGQISSEVPQNLSASRPQDRQFILSSKKLLLSDSGFYLCAWSASGRREYFGPGTRLTVT.

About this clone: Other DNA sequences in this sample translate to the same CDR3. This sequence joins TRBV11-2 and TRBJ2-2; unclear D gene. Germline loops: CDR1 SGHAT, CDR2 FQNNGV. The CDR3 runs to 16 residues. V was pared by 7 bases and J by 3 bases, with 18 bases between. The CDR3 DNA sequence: TGTGCCAGCACTGGCTACCCGGAGCTGTACACCGGGGAGCTGTTTTTT. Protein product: CASTGYPELYTGELFF. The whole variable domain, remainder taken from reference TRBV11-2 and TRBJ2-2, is EAGVAQSPRYKIIEKRQSVAFWCNPISGHATLYWYQQILGQGPKLLIQFQNNGVVDDSQLPKDRFSAERLKGVDSTLKIQPAKLEDSAVYLCASTGYPELYTGELFFGEGSRLTVL.

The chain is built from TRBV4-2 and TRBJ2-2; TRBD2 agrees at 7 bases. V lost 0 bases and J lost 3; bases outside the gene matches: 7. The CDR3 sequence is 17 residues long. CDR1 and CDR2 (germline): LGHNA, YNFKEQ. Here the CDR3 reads CASSQDGGRADTGELFF. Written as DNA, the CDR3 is TGTGCCAGCAGCCAAGATGGAGGGAGGGCCGACACCGGGGAGCTGTTTTTT.

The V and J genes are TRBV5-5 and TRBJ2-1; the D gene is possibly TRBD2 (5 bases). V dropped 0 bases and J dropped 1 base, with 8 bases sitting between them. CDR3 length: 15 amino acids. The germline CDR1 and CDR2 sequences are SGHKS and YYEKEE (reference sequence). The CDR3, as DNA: TGTGCCAGCAGCTTGGGGCGGGCTTCCTACAATGAGCAGTTCTTC. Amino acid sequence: CASSLGRASYNEQFF.

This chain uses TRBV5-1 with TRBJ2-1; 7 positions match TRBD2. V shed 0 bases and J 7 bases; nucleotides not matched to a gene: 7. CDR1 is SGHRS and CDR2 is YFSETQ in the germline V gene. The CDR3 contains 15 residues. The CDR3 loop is CASSLASGTRNEQFF. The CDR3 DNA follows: TGCGCCAGCAGCTTGGCCAGCGGGACTCGGAATGAGCAGTTCTTC.

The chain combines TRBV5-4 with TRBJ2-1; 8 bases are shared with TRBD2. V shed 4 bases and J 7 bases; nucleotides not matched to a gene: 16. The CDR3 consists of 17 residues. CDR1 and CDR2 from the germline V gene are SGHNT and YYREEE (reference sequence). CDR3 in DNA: TGTGCCAGCAGCCCCACCCGGCCGGGAGGGCCGGTGAATGAGCAGTTCTTC. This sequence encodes CASSPTRPGGPVNEQFF. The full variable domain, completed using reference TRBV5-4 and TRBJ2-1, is ETGVTQSPTHLIKTRGQQVTLRCSSQSGHNTVSWYQQALGQGPQFIFQYYREEENGRGNFPPRFSGLQFPNYSSELNVNALELDDSALYLCASSPTRPGGPVNEQFFGPGTRLTVL.

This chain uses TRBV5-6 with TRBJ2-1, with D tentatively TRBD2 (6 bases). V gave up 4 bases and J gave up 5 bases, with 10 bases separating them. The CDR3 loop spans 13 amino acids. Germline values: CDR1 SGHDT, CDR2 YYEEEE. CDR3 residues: CASSRGTDNEQFF. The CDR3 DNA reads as TGTGCCAGCAGCCGCGGGACTGACAATGAGCAGTTCTTC.

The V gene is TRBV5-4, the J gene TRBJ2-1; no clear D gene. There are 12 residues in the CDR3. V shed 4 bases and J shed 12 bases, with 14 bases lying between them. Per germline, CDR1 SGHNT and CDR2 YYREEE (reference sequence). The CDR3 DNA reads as TGTGCCAGCAGCGTTCATAGACTCGGGCAGTTCTTC. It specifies CASSVHRLGQFF.